Described below is a single TCR beta chain sequence and its context. In the original processing: How many nucleated cells were present was estimated from reference gene primer amplification. The data were produced by immunoSEQ multiplex PCR, yet TCRdb's version contains in-frame clones alone and is incomplete. V and J calls and clone size follow that table, whereas D and trimming were derived from the DNA. Of 270,000 or so clones in the sample, 91% were seen once. This CDR3 is built from 17 residues. Looked up from germline, CDR1 is SGHNT and CDR2 is YYREEE (reference sequence). J was trimmed by 3 bases and V by 4 bases; bases with no gene match: 7. This record comes from a study of blood T cell repertoires in COVID-19. The wider study: Whether acute or convalescent, the COVID-19 samples came from the United States, Italy and Spain.

Participants were aged roughly 18 to 89 years, lived in around 22 US areas, and enrolled virtually. Exposed participants encountered a COVID-19 case during the 2 weeks preceding study entry. The sequence was obtained from a man aged 35 to 55 who had been exposed to COVID-19. This chain joins TRBV5-4 and TRBJ2-1, with 13 nucleotides matching TRBD2. Sequencing input: PBMCs or T cells enriched from blood (not recorded which). CDR3 DNA: TGTGCCAGCAGCCTAGGACTAGCGGGAGTGGGCTACAATGAGCAGTTCTTC. Its translation is CASSLGLAGVGYNEQFF.